This is a list of T cell receptor beta chains from one sample in a study of regulatory dendritic cells for organ transplantation. These TCRs' antigens remain unknown. Repertoires were generated with immunoSEQ multiplex PCR, while TCRdb's copy carries only in-frame clones and drops some. The sample holds about 11,000 clones, 60% to 75% seen once. Input material: memory CD4+ T cells from blood cultured with regulatory dendritic cells. Receptors were obtained from a human donor in good health. The CDR3 runs from the conserved cysteine through the conserved F or W. The order of the fields is V gene, clone size, J gene, D gene, CDR3 DNA, CDR3 protein. D genes are given only for firm matches. Size is stated for part of the rows, as once, few or many counts, or as a class when the clone is expanded.

TRBV5-4	large	TRBJ2-7	.	TGTGCCAGCAGCTTCGACTTCCCCTCCTCCTACGAGCAGTACTTC	CASSFDFPSSYEQYF
TRBV7-2	.	TRBJ2-3	.	TGTGCCAGCAGCCCCGCGAGGGCATCTGATACGCAGTATTTT	CASSPARASDTQYF
TRBV5-1	.	TRBJ2-1	.	TGCGCCAGCACCATTAAGGGGGGGACCCCGGGTGAGCAGTTCTTC	CASTIKGGTPGEQFF
TRBV14	.	TRBJ2-1	TRBD1	TGTGCCAGCAGACCTGAGGGGGCGCGGCAGTTCTTC	CASRPEGARQFF
TRBV28	.	TRBJ2-5	TRBD2	TGTGCCAGCAGTATCATTCGGACTAGCGGGCGGGCAGAGACCCAGTACTTC	CASSIIRTSGRAETQYF
TRBV9	.	TRBJ1-1	.	TGTGCCAGCAGCGTAGAACGGGACACTGAAGCTTTCTTT	CASSVERDTEAFF
TRBV11-2	.	TRBJ1-1	TRBD1	TGTGCCAGCAGTCTTGACAGGGGCACTGAAGCTTTCTTT	CASSLDRGTEAFF
TRBV5-8	.	TRBJ2-3	TRBD1	TGTGCCAGCAGCCCCGGACAGGGGTTGGGCACAGATACGCAGTATTTT	CASSPGQGLGTDTQYF
TRBV5-1	.	TRBJ2-6	.	TGCGCCAGCAGCTTGGATGGACAGTACTCTGGGGCCAACGTCCTGACTTTC	CASSLDGQYSGANVLTF
TRBV4-1	.	TRBJ1-1	.	TGCGCCAGCAGCCGGGTGGGGCAGAACACTGAAGCTTTCTTT	CASSRVGQNTEAFF
TRBV5-1	.	TRBJ2-1	.	TGCGCCAGCAGCCAACAACTACCGGGAGTGGCTGGGAATGAGCAGTTCTTC	CASSQQLPGVAGNEQFF
TRBV7-2	once	TRBJ1-2	.	TGTGCCAGCAGCTCCTCCCTGGGAGGGAGCTATGGCTACACCTTC	CASSSSLGGSYGYTF
TRBV7-2	.	TRBJ1-1	.	TGTGCCAGCAGCTTAGGCGCAAACACTGAAGCTTTCTTT	CASSLGANTEAFF
TRBV19	.	TRBJ1-6	TRBD1	TGTGCCAGTAGTACCCGAATCTCCGGGACAGGGAATTCACCCCTCCACTTT	CASSTRISGTGNSPLHF
TRBV27	.	TRBJ1-6	.	TGTGCCAGCAGTCCTTATCGAGCAACTTATAATTCACCCCTCCACTTT	CASSPYRATYNSPLHF
TRBV19	.	TRBJ1-2	TRBD1	TGTGCCAGTAGGGCGGGACAGTCTTATGGCTACACCTTC	CASRAGQSYGYTF
TRBV6-6	.	TRBJ1-6	.	TGTGCCAGCAGGACGGACAGAAACCATAATTCACCCCTCCACTTT	CASRTDRNHNSPLHF
TRBV6-1	.	TRBJ2-5	.	TGTGCCAGCAGTTGGACAGTCCAAGAGACCCAGTACTTC	CASSWTVQETQYF
TRBV7-2	.	TRBJ1-2	.	TGTGCCAGCAGCCCCGGAGGGATTCCCTATGGCTACACCTTC	CASSPGGIPYGYTF
TRBV6-5	medium-sized	TRBJ2-7	.	TGTGCCAGCAGTTATTCCCAGGCCTCCTACGAGCAGTACTTC	CASSYSQASYEQYF
TRBV18	.	TRBJ1-5	TRBD1	TGTGCCAGCTCACCAGGATTAGGGGGCGACGGCAATCAGCCCCAGCATTTT	CASSPGLGGDGNQPQHF
TRBV11-3	.	TRBJ2-7	TRBD2	TGTGCCAGCAGCTTAGAGTCGCGGGGGGGCCCGGGGACCTACGAGCAGTACTTC	CASSLESRGGPGTYEQYF
TRBV7-9	few	TRBJ1-3	TRBD1	TGTGCCAGTCGACAGGGTTATGGAAACACCATATATTTT	CASRQGYGNTIYF
TRBV7-2	.	TRBJ2-1	.	TGTGCCAGCAGCCCTGGGGGGAGCTCCTACAATGAGCAGTTCTTC	CASSPGGSSYNEQFF
TRBV27	few	TRBJ1-6	.	TGTGCCAGCAGTTCGCCCCACAGGGACTCACCCCTCCACTTT	CASSSPHRDSPLHF
TRBV14	.	TRBJ2-3	TRBD2	TGTGCCAGCAGCCCCCGAGCGGGGGGGACAGATACGCAGTATTTT	CASSPRAGGTDTQYF
TRBV7-9	.	TRBJ2-7	.	TGTGCCAGCAGCTTACGGCGGAACGAGCAGTACTTC	CASSLRRNEQYF
TRBV19	few	TRBJ1-6	.	TGTGCCAGTAGTATAAGGTCAGGTCGTTATTCACCCCTCCACTTT	CASSIRSGRYSPLHF
TRBV5-4	.	TRBJ2-6	.	TGTGCCAGCAGCTTGGGACAGATCTCTGGGGCCAACGTCCTGACTTTC	CASSLGQISGANVLTF
TRBV6-1	.	TRBJ1-2	TRBD1	TGTGCCAGCATGGAGACAGGGGCCTTCTATGGCTACACCTTC	CASMETGAFYGYTF
TRBV4-2	.	TRBJ2-3	TRBD2	TGTGCCAGCAGCCCGGAGCGGGGGGGCACAGATACGCAGTATTTT	CASSPERGGTDTQYF
TRBV6-1	.	TRBJ2-3	.	TGTGCCAGCAAAGAGGGGAGGTCAGATACGCAGTATTTT	CASKEGRSDTQYF
TRBV2	.	TRBJ2-3	TRBD2	TGTGCCAGCGGGGGGACTAGCGCTAGCACAGATACGCAGTATTTT	CASGGTSASTDTQYF
TRBV5-1	.	TRBJ2-7	TRBD2	TGCGCCAGCAGCTCCAGCGGGAGTGGAGAGCAGTACTTC	CASSSSGSGEQYF
TRBV27	.	TRBJ2-2	TRBD1	TGTGCCAGCAGACAGGGGGCGATGGACACCGGGGAGCTGTTTTTT	CASRQGAMDTGELFF
TRBV10-3	.	TRBJ2-7	TRBD2	TGTGCCATCAGTGCCGGGACTAGCTACGAGCAGTACTTC	CAISAGTSYEQYF
TRBV7-9	.	TRBJ1-5	.	TGTGCCAGCAGCTTATCAGTTTATCAGCCCCAGCATTTT	CASSLSVYQPQHF
TRBV5-8	.	TRBJ2-6	TRBD1	TGTGCCAGCAGCGCCCGACAGGGGACCCACTCTGGGGCCAACGTCCTGACTTTC	CASSARQGTHSGANVLTF
TRBV6-1	.	TRBJ1-2	.	TGTGCCAGCAGTGGTCAGCGGGGAGTTGGTGGCTACACCTTC	CASSGQRGVGGYTF
TRBV4-2	.	TRBJ2-1	TRBD2	TGTGCCAGCAGCCAAGTAGCGGGGCTAAACAATGAGCAGTTCTTC	CASSQVAGLNNEQFF
TRBV6-6	.	TRBJ2-5	.	TGTGCCAGCAGTCGGGACTTCCAAGAGACCCAGTACTTC	CASSRDFQETQYF
TRBV9	.	TRBJ1-6	.	TGTGCCAGCAGCGACCGGGGTCGGGATTCACCCCTCCACTTT	CASSDRGRDSPLHF
TRBV6-6	few	TRBJ1-4	TRBD1	TGTGCCAGCAGATCGACAGGGTTAGGAGAAAAACTGTTTTTT	CASRSTGLGEKLFF